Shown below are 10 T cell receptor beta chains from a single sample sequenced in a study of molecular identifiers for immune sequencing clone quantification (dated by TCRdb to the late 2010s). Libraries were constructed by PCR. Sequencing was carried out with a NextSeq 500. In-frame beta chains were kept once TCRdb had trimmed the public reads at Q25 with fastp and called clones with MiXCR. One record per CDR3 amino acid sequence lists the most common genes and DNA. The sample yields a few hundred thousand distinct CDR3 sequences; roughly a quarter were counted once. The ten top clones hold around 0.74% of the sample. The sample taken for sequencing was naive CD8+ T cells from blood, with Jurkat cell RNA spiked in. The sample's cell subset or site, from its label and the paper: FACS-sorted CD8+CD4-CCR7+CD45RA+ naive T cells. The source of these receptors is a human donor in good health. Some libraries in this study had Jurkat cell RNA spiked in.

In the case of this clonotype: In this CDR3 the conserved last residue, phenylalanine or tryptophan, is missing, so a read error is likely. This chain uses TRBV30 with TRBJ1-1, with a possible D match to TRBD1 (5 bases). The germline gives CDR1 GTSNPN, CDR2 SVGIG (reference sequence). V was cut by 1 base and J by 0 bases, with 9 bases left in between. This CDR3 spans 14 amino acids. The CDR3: CAWSGLGVNTEAFL. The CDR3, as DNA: TGTGCCTGGAGTGGTTTAGGGGTGAACACTGAAGCTTTCCTT.

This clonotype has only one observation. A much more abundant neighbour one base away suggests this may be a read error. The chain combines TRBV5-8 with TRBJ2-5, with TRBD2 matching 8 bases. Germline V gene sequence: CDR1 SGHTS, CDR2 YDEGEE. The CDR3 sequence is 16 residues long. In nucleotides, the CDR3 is TGTGCCAGCAGCTTGGCAGCAGCGGGAGCCCAAGGGACCCAGTACTTC. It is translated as CASSLAAAGAQGTQYF.

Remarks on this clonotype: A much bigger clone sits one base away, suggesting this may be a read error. CDR3 region: CSVASYGNTIYF. Written as DNA, the CDR3 is TGCAGCGTTGCGAGCTACGGAAACACCATATATTTT. V is TRBV29-1 and J is TRBJ1-3; D not resolved. Germline V CDR1 and CDR2: SQVTM, ANQGSEA. The CDR3 loop spans 12 amino acids. Deletions cut 4 bases from V and 4 bases from J, with 8 bases between.

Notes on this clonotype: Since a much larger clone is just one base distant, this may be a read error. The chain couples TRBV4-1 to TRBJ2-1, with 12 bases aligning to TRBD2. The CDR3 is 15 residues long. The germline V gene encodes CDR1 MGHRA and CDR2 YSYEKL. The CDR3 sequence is CASSPSGTSGSEQSF. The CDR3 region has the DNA TGCGCCAGCAGCCCCTCCGGGACTAGCGGGTCTGAGCAGTCCTTC.

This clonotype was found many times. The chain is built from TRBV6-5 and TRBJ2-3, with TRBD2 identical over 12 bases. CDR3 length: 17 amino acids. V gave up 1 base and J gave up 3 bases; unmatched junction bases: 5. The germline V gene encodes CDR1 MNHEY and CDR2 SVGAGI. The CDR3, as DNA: TGTGCCAGCAGTTACTTGACTAGCGGGAGCGGTACAGATACGCAGTATTTT. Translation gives CASSYLTSGSGTDTQYF.

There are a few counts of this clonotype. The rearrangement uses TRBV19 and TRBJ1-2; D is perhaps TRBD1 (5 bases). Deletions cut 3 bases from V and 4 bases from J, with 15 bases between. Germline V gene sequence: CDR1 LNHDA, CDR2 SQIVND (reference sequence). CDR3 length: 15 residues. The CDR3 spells CASSMALRGLYGYTF. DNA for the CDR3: TGTGCCAGTAGTATGGCCCTTCGGGGACTCTATGGCTACACCTTC.

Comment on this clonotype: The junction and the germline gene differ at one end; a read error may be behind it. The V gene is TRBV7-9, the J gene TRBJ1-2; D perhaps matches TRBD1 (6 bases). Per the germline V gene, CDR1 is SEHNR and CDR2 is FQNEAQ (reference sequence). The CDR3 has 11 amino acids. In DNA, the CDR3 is TGTGCCAGCAGCTTAGACGGGACATCTTCCTTC. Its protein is CASSLDGTSSF.

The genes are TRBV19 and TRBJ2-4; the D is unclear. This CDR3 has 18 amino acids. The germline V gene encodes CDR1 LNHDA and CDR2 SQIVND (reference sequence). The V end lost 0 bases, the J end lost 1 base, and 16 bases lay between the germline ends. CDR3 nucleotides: TGTGCCAGTAGTATAGATTCGGTGTATGAATCTGCCAAAAACATTCAGTACTTC. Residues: CASSIDSVYESAKNIQYF.

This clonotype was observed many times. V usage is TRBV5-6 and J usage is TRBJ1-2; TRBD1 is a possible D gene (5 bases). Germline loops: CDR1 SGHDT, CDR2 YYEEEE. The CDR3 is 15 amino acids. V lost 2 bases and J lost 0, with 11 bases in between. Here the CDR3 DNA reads TGTGCCAGCAGCTTACGGACACGAACTAACTATGGCTACACCTTC. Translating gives CASSLRTRTNYGYTF. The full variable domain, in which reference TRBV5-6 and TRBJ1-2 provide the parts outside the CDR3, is DAGVTQSPTHLIKTRGQQVTLRCSPKSGHDTVSWYQQALGQGPQFIFQYYEEEERQRGNFPDRFSGHQFPNYSSELNVNALLLGDSALYLCASSLRTRTNYGYTFGSGTRLTVV.

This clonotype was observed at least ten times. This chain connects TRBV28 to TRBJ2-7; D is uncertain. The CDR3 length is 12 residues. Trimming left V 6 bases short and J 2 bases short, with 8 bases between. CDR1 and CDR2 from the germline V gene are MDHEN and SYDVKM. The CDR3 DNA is TGTGCCAGCAGCAAAAATCCCTACGAGCAGTACTTC. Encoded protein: CASSKNPYEQYF. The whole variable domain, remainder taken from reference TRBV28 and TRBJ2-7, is DVKVTQSSRYLVKRTGEKVFLECVQDMDHENMFWYRQDPGLGLRLIYFSYDVKMKEKGDIPEGYSVSREKKERFSLILESASTNQTSMYLCASSKNPYEQYFGPGTRLTVT.